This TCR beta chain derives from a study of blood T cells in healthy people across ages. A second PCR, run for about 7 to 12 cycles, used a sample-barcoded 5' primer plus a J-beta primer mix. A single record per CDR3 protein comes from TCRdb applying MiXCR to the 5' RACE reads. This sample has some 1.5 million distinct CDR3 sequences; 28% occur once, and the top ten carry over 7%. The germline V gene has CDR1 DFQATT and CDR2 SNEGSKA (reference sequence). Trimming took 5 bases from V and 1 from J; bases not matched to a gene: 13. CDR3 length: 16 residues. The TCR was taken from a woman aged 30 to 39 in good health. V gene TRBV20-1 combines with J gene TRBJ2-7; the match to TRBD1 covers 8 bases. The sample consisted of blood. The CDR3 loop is CSASPRERTGSYEQYF. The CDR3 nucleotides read TGCAGTGCTTCCCCCCGAGAGAGGACAGGGTCCTACGAGCAGTACTTC.